This T cell receptor beta chain was profiled in a study of shared clonotypes between healthy human individuals. This table comes from immunoSEQ multiplex PCR, and its TCRdb copy is limited to in-frame clones, with some not included. The sample includes over 2 million clones, about 95% seen only once; the top ten take roughly 1.1%. Germline V gene lookup returns CDR1 MNHEY and CDR2 SMNVEV (reference sequence). The CDR3 totals 14 residues. J gave up 4 bases and V 4 bases, and 6 bases lay outside the gene matches. The naive CD8 population came from CD45RO-negative cells selected for CCR7, without terminally differentiated effector memory CD45RA+ cells. Each of the donors was a healthy adult who was HIV-negative and had not had a recent acute infection or vaccination.

The chain recombines TRBV27 with TRBJ1-1, with TRBD1 identical over 7 bases. This clonotype was obtained from a man aged 18 to 30 in good health. The sample was naive CD8+ T cells sorted from blood. This CDR3 is CASSSQGGGTEAFF. For the CDR3, the DNA is TGTGCCAGCAGTTCTCAGGGGGGAGGCACTGAAGCTTTCTTT.